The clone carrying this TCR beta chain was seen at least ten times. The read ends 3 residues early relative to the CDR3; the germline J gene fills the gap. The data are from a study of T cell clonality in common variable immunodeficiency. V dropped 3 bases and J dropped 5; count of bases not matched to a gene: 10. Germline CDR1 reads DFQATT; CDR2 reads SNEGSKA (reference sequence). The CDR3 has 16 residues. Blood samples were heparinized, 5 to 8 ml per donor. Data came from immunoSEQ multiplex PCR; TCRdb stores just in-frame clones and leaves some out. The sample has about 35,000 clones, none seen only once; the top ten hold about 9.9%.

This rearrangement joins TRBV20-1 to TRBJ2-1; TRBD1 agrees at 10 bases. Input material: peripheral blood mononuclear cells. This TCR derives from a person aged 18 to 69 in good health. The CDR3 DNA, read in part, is TGCAGTGCTAGGCCCCGACAGGGGGCAGTAAACAATGAG. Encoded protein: CSARPRQGAVNNE. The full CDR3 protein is CSARPRQGAVNNEQFF.